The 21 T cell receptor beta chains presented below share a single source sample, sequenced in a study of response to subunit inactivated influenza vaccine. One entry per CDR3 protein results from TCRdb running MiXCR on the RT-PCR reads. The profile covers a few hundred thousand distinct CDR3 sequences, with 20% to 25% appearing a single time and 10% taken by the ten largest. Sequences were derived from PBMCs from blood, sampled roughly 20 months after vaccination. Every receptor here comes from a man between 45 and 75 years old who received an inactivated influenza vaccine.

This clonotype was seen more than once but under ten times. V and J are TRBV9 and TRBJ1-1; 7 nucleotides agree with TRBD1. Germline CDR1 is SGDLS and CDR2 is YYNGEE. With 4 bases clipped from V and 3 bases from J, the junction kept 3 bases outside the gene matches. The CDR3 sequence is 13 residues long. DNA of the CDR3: TGTGCCAGCAGCTTAGGGACAGACACTGAAGCTTTCTTT. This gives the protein CASSLGTDTEAFF.

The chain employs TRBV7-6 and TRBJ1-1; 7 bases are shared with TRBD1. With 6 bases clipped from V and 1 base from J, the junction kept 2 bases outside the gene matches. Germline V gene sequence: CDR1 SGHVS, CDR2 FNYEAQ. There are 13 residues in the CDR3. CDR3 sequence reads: CASRRTGNTEAFF. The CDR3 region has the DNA TGTGCCAGCAGGAGGACAGGGAACACTGAAGCTTTCTTT.

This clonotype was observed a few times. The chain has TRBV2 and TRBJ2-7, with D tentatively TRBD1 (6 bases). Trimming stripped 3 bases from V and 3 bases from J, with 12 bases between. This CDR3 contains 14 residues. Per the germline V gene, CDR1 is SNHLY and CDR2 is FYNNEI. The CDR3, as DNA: TGTGCCAGCAGTGAGATCCTACAGGGCTACGAGCAGTACTTC. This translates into CASSEILQGYEQYF.

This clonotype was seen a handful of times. The CDR3 nucleotides read TGCGCCAGCAGTTTAGGCCGGGGGGCCACAGATACGCAGTATTTT. Translating gives CASSLGRGATDTQYF. The rearrangement uses TRBV10-2 and TRBJ2-3; TRBD2 is a possible D gene (7 bases). CDR3 length: 15 amino acids. Germline V CDR1 and CDR2: WSHSY, SAAADI. V lost 5 bases and J lost 2, with 14 bases in between.

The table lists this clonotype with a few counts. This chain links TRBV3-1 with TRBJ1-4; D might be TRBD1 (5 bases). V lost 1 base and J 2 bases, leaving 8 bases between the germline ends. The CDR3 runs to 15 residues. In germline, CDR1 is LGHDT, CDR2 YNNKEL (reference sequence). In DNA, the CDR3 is TGTGCCAGCAGCCAAGGAGGGGTTACTAATGAAAAACTGTTTTTT. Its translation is CASSQGGVTNEKLFF.

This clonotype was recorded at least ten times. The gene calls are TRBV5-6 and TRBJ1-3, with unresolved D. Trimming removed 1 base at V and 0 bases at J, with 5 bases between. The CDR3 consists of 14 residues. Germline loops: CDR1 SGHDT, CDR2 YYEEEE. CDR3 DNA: TGTGCCAGCAGCTTGTACGGCTCTGGAAACACCATATATTTT. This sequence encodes CASSLYGSGNTIYF.

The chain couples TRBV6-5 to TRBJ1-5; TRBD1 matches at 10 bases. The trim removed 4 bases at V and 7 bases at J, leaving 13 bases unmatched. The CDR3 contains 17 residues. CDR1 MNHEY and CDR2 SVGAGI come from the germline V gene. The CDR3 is CASSFIRDRGGDQPQHF. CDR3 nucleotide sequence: TGTGCCAGCAGTTTTATCCGGGACAGGGGAGGCGACCAGCCCCAGCATTTT.

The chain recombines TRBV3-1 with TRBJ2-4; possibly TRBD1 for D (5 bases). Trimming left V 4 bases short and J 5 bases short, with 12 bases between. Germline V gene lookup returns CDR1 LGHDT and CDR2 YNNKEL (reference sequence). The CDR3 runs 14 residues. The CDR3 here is CASSPTEVENIQYF. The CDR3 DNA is TGTGCCAGCAGCCCGACAGAAGTTGAAAACATTCAGTACTTC.

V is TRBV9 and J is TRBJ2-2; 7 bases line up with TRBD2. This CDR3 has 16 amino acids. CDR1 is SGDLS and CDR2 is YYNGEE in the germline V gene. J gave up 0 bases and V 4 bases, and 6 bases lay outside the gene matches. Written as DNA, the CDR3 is TGTGCCAGCAGCCCCCCCAGCGGGGCGAACACCGGGGAGCTGTTTTTT. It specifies CASSPPSGANTGELFF.

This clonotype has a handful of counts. CDR3 nucleotide sequence: TGCGCCAGCAGCCCGGACAGCCGCAATCAGCCCCAGCATTTT. This encodes CASSPDSRNQPQHF. The gene calls are TRBV5-1 and TRBJ1-5; a possible D gene is TRBD1 (6 bases). Trimming cost V 4 bases and J 2 bases, with 10 bases left between them. This CDR3 contains 14 residues. In germline, CDR1 is SGHRS, CDR2 YFSETQ.

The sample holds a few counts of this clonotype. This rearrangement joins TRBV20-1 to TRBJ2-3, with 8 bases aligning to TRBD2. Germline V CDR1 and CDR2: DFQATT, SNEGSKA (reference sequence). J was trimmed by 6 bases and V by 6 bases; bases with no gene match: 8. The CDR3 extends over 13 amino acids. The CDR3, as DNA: TGCAGTGCCCCGGGACTAGTCGGGGATACGCAGTATTTT. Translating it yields CSAPGLVGDTQYF.

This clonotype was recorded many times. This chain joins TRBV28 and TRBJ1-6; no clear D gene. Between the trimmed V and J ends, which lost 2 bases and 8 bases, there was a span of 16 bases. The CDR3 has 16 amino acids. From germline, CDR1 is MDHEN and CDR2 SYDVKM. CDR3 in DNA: TGTGCCAGCAGTTTAGCCCGCATATTGGCGTATTCACCCCTCCACTTT. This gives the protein CASSLARILAYSPLHF.

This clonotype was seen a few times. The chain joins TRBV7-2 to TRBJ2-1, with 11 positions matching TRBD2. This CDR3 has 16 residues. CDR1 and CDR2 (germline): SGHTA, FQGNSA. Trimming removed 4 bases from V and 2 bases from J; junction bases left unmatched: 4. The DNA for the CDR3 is TGTGCCAGCAGCTCTTCTAGCGGGGGGCCCTACAATGAGCAGTTCTTC. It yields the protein CASSSSSGGPYNEQFF.

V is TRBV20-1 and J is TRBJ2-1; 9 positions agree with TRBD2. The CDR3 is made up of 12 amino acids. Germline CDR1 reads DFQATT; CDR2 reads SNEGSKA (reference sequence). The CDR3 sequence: CTLPSGTGVQFF. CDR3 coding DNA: TGCACTTTACCTAGCGGGACGGGTGTGCAGTTCTTC.

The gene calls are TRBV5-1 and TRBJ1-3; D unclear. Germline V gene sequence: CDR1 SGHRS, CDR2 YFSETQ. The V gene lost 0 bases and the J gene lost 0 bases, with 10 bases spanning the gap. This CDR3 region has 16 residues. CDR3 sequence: CASSLASPSSGNTIYF. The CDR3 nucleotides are TGCGCCAGCAGCTTGGCGAGCCCGAGCTCTGGAAACACCATATATTTT. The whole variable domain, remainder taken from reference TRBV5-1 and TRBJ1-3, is KAGVTQTPRYLIKTRGQQVTLSCSPISGHRSVSWYQQTPGQGLQFLFEYFSETQRNKGNFPGRFSGRQFSNSRSEMNVSTLELGDSALYLCASSLASPSSGNTIYFGEGSWLTVV.

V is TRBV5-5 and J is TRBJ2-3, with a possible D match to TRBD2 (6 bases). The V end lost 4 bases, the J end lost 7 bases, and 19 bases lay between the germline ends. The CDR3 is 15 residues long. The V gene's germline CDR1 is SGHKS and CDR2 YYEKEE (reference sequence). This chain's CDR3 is CASSPTRSGGNTQYF. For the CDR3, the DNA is TGTGCCAGCAGCCCAACCAGGAGCGGCGGGAATACGCAGTATTTT.

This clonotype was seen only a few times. DNA of the CDR3: TGTGCCAGCAGCCCGACTGTGGCGGATACGCAGTATTTT. Protein sequence: CASSPTVADTQYF. The chain uses TRBV6-6 and TRBJ2-3; no definite D call. CDR1 and CDR2 from the germline V gene are MNHNY and SVGAGI (reference sequence). The CDR3 has 13 residues. Trimming cost V 6 bases and J 6 bases, with 13 bases left between them.

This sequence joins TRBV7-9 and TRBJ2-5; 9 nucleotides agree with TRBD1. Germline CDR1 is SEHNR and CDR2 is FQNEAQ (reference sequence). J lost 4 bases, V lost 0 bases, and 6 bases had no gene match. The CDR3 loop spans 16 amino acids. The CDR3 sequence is CASSLAHRGRGETQYF. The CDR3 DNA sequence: TGTGCCAGCAGCTTAGCCCACAGGGGGCGCGGAGAGACCCAGTACTTC. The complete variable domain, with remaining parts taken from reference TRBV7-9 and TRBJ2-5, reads DTGVSQNPRHKITKRGQNVTFRCDPISEHNRLYWYRQTLGQGPEFLTYFQNEAQLEKSRLLSDRFSAERPKGSFSTLEIQRTEQGDSAMYLCASSLAHRGRGETQYFGPGTRLLVL.

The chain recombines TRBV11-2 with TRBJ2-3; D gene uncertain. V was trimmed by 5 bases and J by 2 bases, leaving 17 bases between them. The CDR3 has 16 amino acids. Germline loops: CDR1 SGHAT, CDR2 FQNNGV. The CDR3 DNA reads TGTGCCAGCAGCCGAATTGCCAGGCGGAACACAGATACGCAGTATTTT. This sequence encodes CASSRIARRNTDTQYF.

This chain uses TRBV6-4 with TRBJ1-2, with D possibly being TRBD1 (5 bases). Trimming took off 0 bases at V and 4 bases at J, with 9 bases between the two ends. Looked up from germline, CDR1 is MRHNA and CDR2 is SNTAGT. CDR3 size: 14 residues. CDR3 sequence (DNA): TGTGCCAGCAGTGACTCGATTAGGGGCTATGGCTACACCTTC. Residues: CASSDSIRGYGYTF.

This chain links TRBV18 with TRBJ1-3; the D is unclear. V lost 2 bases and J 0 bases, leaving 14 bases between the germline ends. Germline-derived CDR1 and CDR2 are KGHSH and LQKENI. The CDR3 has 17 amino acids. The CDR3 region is CASSPRVLGNSGNTIYF. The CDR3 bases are TGTGCCAGCTCACCAAGGGTGTTGGGGAACTCTGGAAACACCATATATTTT.